Reported below is one TCR beta chain. Data came from immunoSEQ multiplex PCR; TCRdb stores just in-frame clones and leaves some out. The data contain approximately 130,000 clones, 95% to 98% of them singletons. The germline CDR1 and CDR2 sequences are MDHEN and SYDVKM. The V gene lost 5 bases and the J gene lost 7 bases, with 15 bases spanning the gap. The CDR3 runs 14 residues. The record originates from a study of T cell changes during pregnancy in multiple sclerosis. The sequence was obtained from a female donor with multiple sclerosis, enrolled in a pregnancy study. V gene TRBV28 combines with J gene TRBJ1-5, with unresolved D. The input for sequencing was peripheral blood, taken after pregnancy. The CDR3 sequence: CASSLLRGEQPQHF. DNA for the CDR3: TGTGCCAGCAGTCTACTTCGGGGAGAACAGCCCCAGCATTTT.